These 22 T cell receptor beta chains came from one sample sequenced in a study of T cell changes during pregnancy in multiple sclerosis. Generated by immunoSEQ multiplex PCR, the TCRdb table keeps only in-frame clones and is missing some. The data contain around 30,000 clones, more than 85% of them singletons. The material was CD4+ T cells from peripheral blood mononuclear cells, obtained in the second trimester of pregnancy. The receptors here all came from a female donor with multiple sclerosis, enrolled in a pregnancy study.

The CDR3 reads CASSRDRGRTEAFF. CDR3 nucleotides: TGTGCCAGCTCCCGGGACAGGGGGAGGACTGAAGCTTTCTTT. The chain recombines TRBV27 with TRBJ1-1; 11 bases line up with TRBD1. Germline V gene data show CDR1 as MNHEY and CDR2 as SMNVEV (reference sequence). V shed 8 bases and J 5 bases; nucleotides not matched to a gene: 7. The CDR3 spans 14 residues.

The chain employs TRBV6-1 and TRBJ2-2; TRBD2 matches 9 bases. The V gene end was trimmed by 4 bases and the J gene end by 4 bases; junction bases not matched to a gene: 4. This CDR3 comprises 15 residues. Germline lookup yields CDR1 MNHNS and CDR2 SASEGT. The CDR3, as DNA: TGTGCCAGCAGTGCGAGTAGCGGGAGCACCGGGGAGCTGTTTTTT. Translating gives CASSASSGSTGELFF.

V gene TRBV5-1 combines with J gene TRBJ2-7; D might be TRBD1 (6 bases). CDR1 is SGHRS and CDR2 is YFSETQ in the germline V gene. V was cut by 7 bases and J by 5 bases, with 22 bases left in between. This CDR3 comprises 15 residues. In DNA, the CDR3 is TGCGCCAGCGGACCCCCGGAAGGGACAAGGAACGAGCAGTACTTC. Its translation is CASGPPEGTRNEQYF.

This chain uses TRBV9 with TRBJ1-1, with no clear D. V lost 3 bases and J lost 4, with 16 bases in between. The germline gives CDR1 SGDLS, CDR2 YYNGEE. This CDR3 spans 15 amino acids. This CDR3 reads CASSGGGGWSTEAFF. The DNA of the CDR3 is TGTGCCAGCAGCGGAGGTGGAGGGTGGAGCACTGAAGCTTTCTTT.

The chain has TRBV4-2 and TRBJ2-2; D may be TRBD2 (5 bases). The CDR3 covers 15 residues. In germline, CDR1 is LGHNA, CDR2 YNFKEQ. Trimming took off 0 bases at V and 1 base at J, with 6 bases between the two ends. The CDR3 region has the DNA TGTGCCAGCAGCCAAGAGAGCGGGAACACCGGGGAGCTGTTTTTT. It yields the protein CASSQESGNTGELFF.

The chain employs TRBV19 and TRBJ2-1, with TRBD1 matching over 8 bases. There are 14 residues in the CDR3. With 4 bases clipped from V and 9 bases from J, the junction kept 8 bases outside the gene matches. The germline V gene encodes CDR1 LNHDA and CDR2 SQIVND (reference sequence). The CDR3 reads CASSTAGTGGEQFF. CDR3 sequence (DNA): TGTGCCAGTAGTACCGCCGGGACAGGAGGTGAGCAGTTCTTC.

V gene TRBV10-3 combines with J gene TRBJ1-5, with a weak D call TRBD1 (5 bases). Germline assignment: CDR1 ENHRY and CDR2 SYGVKD. The CDR3 has 12 residues. Trimming cost V 3 bases and J 6 bases, with 6 bases left between them. This CDR3 is CAISEGVQPQHF. The CDR3 bases are TGTGCCATCAGTGAAGGGGTTCAGCCCCAGCATTTT.

This chain joins TRBV10-3 and TRBJ1-1, with no clear D. Germline assignment: CDR1 ENHRY and CDR2 SYGVKD. The length of the CDR3 is 14 residues. The germline V and J ends were trimmed by 4 bases and 1 base, with 10 bases remaining between them. The CDR3 here is CAISAVGGNTEAFF. The CDR3 DNA sequence: TGTGCCATCAGTGCTGTAGGAGGGAACACTGAAGCTTTCTTT.

The chain links TRBV19 to TRBJ2-7; TRBD1 agrees at 8 bases. The CDR3 runs to 14 residues. The V segment lost 4 bases and the J segment 0 bases; nucleotides outside the gene matches: 2. CDR1 is LNHDA, CDR2 SQIVND, per germline (reference sequence). DNA of the CDR3: TGTGCCAGTAGTAGACAGGGGAGCTCCTACGAGCAGTACTTC. It yields the protein CASSRQGSSYEQYF.

V and J are TRBV18 and TRBJ2-7, with D perhaps TRBD2 (8 bases). The CDR3 extends over 19 amino acids. In germline, CDR1 is KGHSH, CDR2 LQKENI. V lost 1 base to trimming and J lost 5 bases, with 27 bases between them. The CDR3 is CASSPQTGLRLGGRHEQYF. The CDR3 DNA reads as TGTGCCAGCTCACCACAGACAGGGTTAAGGTTAGGCGGGAGGCACGAGCAGTACTTC. Full variable domain (outside the CDR3, taken from reference TRBV18 and TRBJ2-7): NAGVMQNPRHLVRRRGQEARLRCSPMKGHSHVYWYRQLPEEGLKFMVYLQKENIIDESGMPKERFSAEFPKEGPSILRIQQVVRGDSAAYFCASSPQTGLRLGGRHEQYFGPGTRLTVT.

This chain links TRBV28 with TRBJ2-2; 8 bases are a match to TRBD1. Germline V gives CDR1 MDHEN, CDR2 SYDVKM. The CDR3 covers 15 residues. V trimming: 3 bases; J trimming: 5 bases; junction bases outside the gene matches: 5. This CDR3 is CASSFRGRQTGELFF. As DNA, the CDR3 is TGTGCCAGCAGTTTCAGGGGGCGTCAGACCGGGGAGCTGTTTTTT.

The chain has TRBV27 and TRBJ2-5, with 10 bases lining up with TRBD2. The length of the CDR3 is 15 residues. The V gene end was trimmed by 5 bases and the J gene end by 2 bases; junction bases not matched to a gene: 5. Germline CDR1 reads MNHEY; CDR2 reads SMNVEV (reference sequence). The DNA for the CDR3 is TGTGCCAGCAGTCCCGGACTAGCGGCGCAAGAGACCCAGTACTTC. Translation: CASSPGLAAQETQYF.

The chain couples TRBV5-4 to TRBJ2-2, with 9 bases aligning to TRBD2. Trimming took 0 bases from V and 5 from J; bases not matched to a gene: 2. Germline V CDR1 and CDR2: SGHNT, YYREEE (reference sequence). The CDR3 is 15 amino acids. CDR3 residues: CASSLGSGRTGELFF. CDR3 DNA: TGTGCCAGCAGCTTGGGGAGCGGGAGGACCGGGGAGCTGTTTTTT.

This clone was found once. V usage is TRBV19 and J usage is TRBJ2-7; TRBD2 might be the D (6 bases). This CDR3 has 13 residues. Deletions cut 9 bases from V and 3 bases from J, with 15 bases between. Looked up from germline, CDR1 is LNHDA and CDR2 is SQIVND (reference sequence). In nucleotides, the CDR3 is TGTGCCAGCGGGGGAGCCTTCAACTACGAGCAGTACTTC. It codes for CASGGAFNYEQYF.

The chain couples TRBV30 to TRBJ1-6; D gene unclear. V lost 8 bases, J lost 3 bases, and 17 bases lay in between. This CDR3 is built from 15 residues. In germline, CDR1 is GTSNPN, CDR2 SVGIG (reference sequence). This CDR3 is CAAWRRGLYNSPLHF. DNA of the CDR3: TGTGCCGCCTGGAGAAGAGGTCTCTATAATTCACCCCTCCACTTT.

This clone was counted once. The V and J genes are TRBV5-6 and TRBJ2-1; the D gene is possibly TRBD2 (8 bases). V lost 4 bases and J 7 bases, leaving 18 bases between the germline ends. This CDR3 contains 15 residues. The germline CDR1 and CDR2 sequences are SGHDT and YYEEEE. CDR3 in DNA: TGTGCCAGCAGCGTCGGGAGGGGGCGCAGGAATGAGCAGTTCTTC. Translation gives CASSVGRGRRNEQFF.

This rearrangement joins TRBV6-5 to TRBJ1-2; possible D gene TRBD1, 5 bases. This CDR3 contains 13 residues. V was pared by 2 bases and J by 5 bases, with 9 bases between. The germline V gene encodes CDR1 MNHEY and CDR2 SVGAGI. Here the CDR3 reads CASSYGSGYGYTF. For the CDR3, the DNA is TGTGCCAGCAGTTACGGTTCAGGGTATGGCTACACCTTC.

This clone was detected only once. The CDR3 coding sequence is TGCGCCAGCAGCGACGGGACTAGTGACGAGCAGTACTTC. Translating gives CASSDGTSDEQYF. This chain connects TRBV5-1 to TRBJ2-7, with 8 positions matching TRBD2. V lost 4 bases to trimming and J lost 5 bases; unmatched junction nucleotides: 5. Germline V gene lookup returns CDR1 SGHRS and CDR2 YFSETQ. The CDR3 loop spans 13 amino acids.

This clone was counted a few times. V is TRBV5-5 and J is TRBJ2-5; TRBD2 agrees at 11 bases. The germline V gene has CDR1 SGHKS and CDR2 YYEKEE (reference sequence). Trimming at V came to 0 bases and at J to 7 bases, leaving 11 bases not matched to a gene. The CDR3 consists of 17 residues. As DNA, the CDR3 is TGTGCCAGCAGCTTGGGGCTAGCGGGAGGAGGGGGAGGGACCCAGTACTTC. Translation gives CASSLGLAGGGGGTQYF.

The CDR3 sequence is CASSAQTVPYGYTF. Written as DNA, the CDR3 is TGTGCCAGCAGTGCCCAGACAGTGCCCTATGGCTACACCTTC. The chain couples TRBV2 to TRBJ1-2; D is perhaps TRBD1 (5 bases). This CDR3 has 14 residues. The germline V gene has CDR1 SNHLY and CDR2 FYNNEI. V was clipped by 4 bases and J by 4 bases, with 13 bases between them.

The chain carries TRBV5-5 and TRBJ1-1; 10 bases match TRBD1. The CDR3 totals 15 residues. Unmatched junction bases numbered 3, after V lost 4 bases and J lost 0 bases. Germline loops: CDR1 SGHKS, CDR2 YYEKEE (reference sequence). CDR3 loop: CASSRTGGVNTEAFF. The CDR3 bases are TGTGCCAGCAGCCGGACAGGGGGAGTGAACACTGAAGCTTTCTTT.

The chain is built from TRBV28 and TRBJ2-7, with D possibly being TRBD2 (6 bases). V lost 1 base to trimming and J lost 3 bases, with 10 bases between them. The CDR3 is 14 amino acids. Germline CDR1 reads MDHEN; CDR2 reads SYDVKM. CDR3 residues: CASSLSGSNYEQYF. CDR3 in DNA: TGTGCCAGCAGTTTATCCGGGAGTAACTACGAGCAGTACTTC.